The rows below give T cell receptor beta chains drawn from one sample of a study of CD8 T cells in ankylosing spondylitis. Each CDR3 protein is one row after TCRdb ran MiXCR on the 5' RACE reads. Of some 450,000 distinct CDR3 sequences listed, roughly 17% are singletons. Sequencing was performed on blood, either unsorted or a sorted T cell fraction (not recorded which). The receptor set was obtained from a male donor with ankylosing spondylitis. The CDR3 runs from the conserved cysteine through the conserved F or W. The D gene is left open where the match is weak. Where a row states a size, it is once, few, many or the class of an expanded clone; other rows omit it.

j_call v_call d_call clone_size cdr3_aa cdr3_nt
TRBJ2-1 TRBV12-3/TRBV12-4 TRBD2 few CASSLSWVSGRRGLNEQFF TGTGCCAGCAGTTTATCTTGGGTTAGCGGGAGAAGGGGCCTTAATGAGCAGTTCTTC
TRBJ1-1 TRBV18 . few CASSPKGGDTEAFF TGTGCCAGCTCACCCAAAGGGGGGGACACTGAAGCTTTCTTT
TRBJ2-7 TRBV10-3 TRBD2 many CAISETASGLEEPRHF TGTGCCATCAGTGAGACGGCGTCGGGACTAGAGGAGCCCAGACATTTC
TRBJ2-7 TRBV18 . few CASSPSAHEQYF TGTGCCAGCTCACCTTCGGCCCACGAGCAGTACTTC
TRBJ1-1 TRBV7-9 TRBD1 . CASSSWTGETEAFF TGTGCCAGCAGCTCCTGGACAGGGGAAACTGAAGCTTTCTTT
TRBJ1-2 TRBV29-1 . many CSVDQGRAGRYGYTF TGCAGCGTTGACCAAGGGCGGGCGGGGCGATATGGCTACACCTTC
TRBJ2-7 TRBV20-1 . . CSVPAGGARGEQYF TGCAGTGTCCCCGCTGGGGGGGCCCGCGGCGAGCAGTACTTC
TRBJ1-5 TRBV11-2 . . CASGTNNQPQHF TGTGCCAGTGGGACGAACAATCAGCCCCAGCATTTT
TRBJ2-1 TRBV24-1 TRBD2 few CATGTSGYNEQFF TGTGCCACTGGGACTAGCGGATACAATGAGCAGTTCTTC
TRBJ2-1 TRBV9 TRBD2 . CASSVGEAGGRQFF TGTGCCAGCAGCGTAGGAGAAGCGGGGGGGCGACAGTTCTTC
TRBJ2-2 TRBV6-2/TRBV6-3 . . CASRSVGELFF TGTGCCAGCCGGTCGGTCGGGGAGCTGTTTTTT
TRBJ1-5 TRBV5-5 . few CASSPGGGGQPQHF TGTGCCAGCAGCCCGGGAGGGGGTGGTCAGCCCCAGCATTTT
TRBJ2-7 TRBV20-1 . . CSARDHRGSYEQYF TGCAGTGCTAGAGATCATCGGGGCTCCTACGAGCAGTACTTC
TRBJ1-1 TRBV6-1 TRBD1 . CASSEGGGSAEAFF TGTGCCAGCAGTGAAGGAGGGGGCTCGGCTGAAGCTTTCTTT
TRBJ2-7 TRBV12-3/TRBV12-4 TRBD1 many CASSINTGGAQYF TGTGCCAGCAGTATCAATACAGGGGGCGCGCAGTACTTC
TRBJ2-1 TRBV28 . . CASSLISSRSPEQFF TGTGCCAGCAGTTTGATAAGTAGCCGGTCTCCCGAGCAGTTCTTC
TRBJ2-1 TRBV9 TRBD1 . CASSVGDRVNYNEQFF TGTGCCAGCAGCGTAGGCGACAGGGTGAACTACAATGAGCAGTTCTTC
TRBJ1-2 TRBV20-1 . few CSAIWGGAAGGYTF TGCAGTGCCATCTGGGGGGGGGCGGCGGGTGGCTACACCTTC
TRBJ1-1 TRBV5-1 . few CASSLAGGRRNTEAFF TGCGCCAGCAGCTTGGCCGGGGGGCGTAGGAACACTGAAGCTTTCTTT
TRBJ2-1 TRBV7-9 TRBD2 few CASSITGGANNEQFF TGTGCCAGCAGCATTACGGGGGGGGCAAACAATGAGCAGTTCTTC
TRBJ1-4 TRBV28 . . CAKVGQTNEKLFF TGTGCCAAAGTCGGGCAGACTAATGAAAAACTGTTTTTT
TRBJ2-7 TRBV20-1 TRBD2 . CSARDSGGNSYEQYF TGCAGTGCTAGAGACAGCGGGGGGAACTCCTACGAGCAGTACTTC
TRBJ1-6 TRBV28 . . CATRSGAPNSPLHF TGTGCCACCAGGTCCGGGGCACCTAATTCACCCCTCCACTTT
TRBJ1-1 TRBV12-3/TRBV12-4 TRBD1 . CASSDRTGMNTEAFF TGTGCCAGCAGTGACCGGACAGGAATGAACACTGAAGCTTTCTTT
TRBJ2-7 TRBV3-1 TRBD2 . CASSQSHLAGGPGGEQYF TGTGCCAGCAGCCAATCTCACCTAGCGGGAGGCCCCGGTGGCGAGCAGTACTTC
TRBJ1-1 TRBV7-2 . many CASSYQGFGTEAFF TGTGCCAGCAGCTACCAGGGATTTGGCACTGAAGCTTTCTTT
TRBJ1-2 TRBV5-1 . . CASSEQGSNYGYTF TGCGCCAGCAGCGAACAAGGGTCTAACTATGGCTACACCTTC
TRBJ2-7 TRBV12-3/TRBV12-4 . . CASSTAREYEQYF TGTGCCAGCAGTACTGCACGGGAATACGAGCAGTACTTC
TRBJ2-1 TRBV7-7 . few CASSPSREAYNEQFF TGTGCCAGCAGCCCTAGCAGGGAGGCCTACAATGAGCAGTTCTTC
TRBJ2-1 TRBV12-3/TRBV12-4 TRBD2 many CASSSSGAYNEQFF TGTGCCAGCAGTTCCAGCGGGGCCTACAATGAGCAGTTCTTC
TRBJ2-5 TRBV7-8 . few CASSPARQQETQYF TGTGCCAGCAGCCCAGCTAGACAGCAAGAGACCCAGTACTTC
TRBJ1-4 TRBV7-6 . . CASSLGGKGLNEKLFF TGTGCCAGCAGCTTAGGGGGCAAGGGACTTAATGAAAAACTGTTTTTT
TRBJ2-1 TRBV18 . few CASSTGTPSPGEQFF TGTGCCAGTTCCACCGGGACCCCATCGCCAGGTGAGCAGTTCTTC
TRBJ2-7 TRBV6-1 . . CASQTGTEQYF TGTGCCAGCCAGACGGGGACCGAGCAGTACTTC